Below, 2 T cell receptor beta chains from the same sample are listed, as sequenced in a study of blood T cell repertoires in COVID-19. Sequencing was performed with immunoSEQ multiplex PCR; in TCRdb, only in-frame clones are kept and a portion is missing. The sample gives 95,000 to 150,000 clones, more than 70% of which show up once; approximately 1.5% is in the top ten. What was sequenced was peripheral blood. These receptors came from a human donor in a cohort sampled during active COVID-19.

This sequence joins TRBV9 and TRBJ2-7; possibly TRBD1 for D (7 bases). CDR1 and CDR2 from the germline V gene are SGDLS and YYNGEE. V lost 1 base and J 0 bases, leaving 23 bases between the germline ends. The CDR3 runs to 19 residues. CDR3 amino acids: CASSVNPSAGGTASYEQYF. In DNA form, the CDR3 reads TGTGCCAGCAGCGTAAACCCTTCAGCAGGGGGGACAGCCTCCTACGAGCAGTACTTC.

The CDR3 region is CASSYRQGYTEAFF. The CDR3 coding sequence is TGTGCCAGCAGTTATAGACAGGGGTACACTGAAGCTTTCTTT. The chain links TRBV6-5 to TRBJ1-1, with 8 bases aligning to TRBD1. CDR3 length equals 14 residues. Trimming cost V 3 bases and J 3 bases; bases outside gene matches: 3. Germline CDR1 and CDR2: MNHEY and SVGAGI.